Following are 18 T cell receptor beta chains from one sample sequenced in a study of shared clonotypes between healthy human individuals. Profiling relied on immunoSEQ multiplex PCR, and the TCRdb table lists in-frame clones only, not all of them. The table shows some 300,000 clones, with over 70% occurring only once. Input material: memory CD4+ T cells sorted from blood. Subset of the sample: CD45RA-negative fraction. Every receptor here comes from a man aged 25 to 40 in good health.

In nucleotides, the CDR3 is TGTGCCAGCTCCCCGGCTAGGAATGAGCAGTTCTTC. This translates into CASSPARNEQFF. The V call is TRBV18, the J call TRBJ2-1; unclear D gene. This CDR3 has 12 residues. V lost 6 bases and J 7 bases, leaving 10 bases between the germline ends. Germline values: CDR1 KGHSH, CDR2 LQKENI.

This chain uses TRBV19 with TRBJ2-7; D may correspond to TRBD1 or TRBD2 (5 bases each). This CDR3 comprises 15 residues. V was clipped by 3 bases and J by 3 bases, with 15 bases between them. In germline, CDR1 is LNHDA, CDR2 SQIVND (reference sequence). CDR3 amino acids: CASSIRTGTGYEQYF. In DNA, the CDR3 is TGTGCCAGTAGTATCCGAACGGGGACGGGCTACGAGCAGTACTTC.

The chain has TRBV7-9 and TRBJ2-1; D is ambiguous. The CDR3 runs 15 residues. Trimming took off 4 bases at V and 9 bases at J, with 19 bases between the two ends. Germline CDR1 reads SEHNR; CDR2 reads FQNEAQ (reference sequence). CDR3 protein: CASSSWIVIGGEQFF. The CDR3 DNA is TGTGCCAGCAGCTCCTGGATAGTCATAGGCGGTGAGCAGTTCTTC. Complete variable domain (other parts from reference TRBV7-9 and TRBJ2-1): DTGVSQNPRHKITKRGQNVTFRCDPISEHNRLYWYRQTLGQGPEFLTYFQNEAQLEKSRLLSDRFSAERPKGSFSTLEIQRTEQGDSAMYLCASSSWIVIGGEQFFGPGTRLTVL.

This clone was recorded at least ten times. The chain couples TRBV6-1 to TRBJ2-7, with D hard to call. Germline V gene lookup returns CDR1 MNHNS and CDR2 SASEGT. The V and J ends lost 0 bases and 9 bases respectively, with 15 bases between them. The CDR3 spans 14 residues. As DNA, the CDR3 is TGTGCCAGCAGTGAAGCAACACGCGGAATTGGGCAGTACTTC. As protein: CASSEATRGIGQYF.

The rearrangement uses TRBV19 and TRBJ1-1; 11 bases match TRBD1. Germline loops: CDR1 LNHDA, CDR2 SQIVND (reference sequence). The CDR3 is 16 residues long. V was pared by 5 bases and J by 0 bases, with 5 bases of the junction left unmatched. The chain's CDR3 is CASSARTGGVNTEAFF. DNA for the CDR3: TGTGCCAGTAGTGCCCGGACAGGGGGCGTGAACACTGAAGCTTTCTTT.

As DNA, the CDR3 is TGTGCCATCAAGGAGCGGGGGACAGAGACCCAGTACTTC. Translated: CAIKERGTETQYF. The chain joins TRBV10-3 to TRBJ2-5; 8 nucleotides agree with TRBD2. The CDR3 is 13 amino acids. J was trimmed by 4 bases and V by 7 bases; bases with no gene match: 5. Germline V gives CDR1 ENHRY, CDR2 SYGVKD.

The chain recombines TRBV9 with TRBJ2-5; the match to TRBD2 covers 9 bases. The CDR3 extends over 15 amino acids. Per the germline V gene, CDR1 is SGDLS and CDR2 is YYNGEE. J was trimmed by 5 bases and V by 0 bases; bases with no gene match: 5. The CDR3: CASSVDSGSGETQYF. The CDR3 nucleotides read TGTGCCAGCAGCGTAGATAGCGGGAGCGGTGAGACCCAGTACTTC.

This clone was recorded at least ten times. This chain connects TRBV2 to TRBJ1-6, with a possible D match to TRBD1 (6 bases). Germline CDR1 and CDR2: SNHLY and FYNNEI. V shed 6 bases and J shed 9 bases, with 12 bases lying between them. The CDR3 runs 13 residues. The CDR3 nucleotides read TGTGCCAGCAGCGAGGAGGACAGTTCACCCCTCCACTTT. This gives the protein CASSEEDSSPLHF.

CDR3 region: CASSLTSGTGELFF. The CDR3 coding sequence is TGTGCCAGCAGCCTAACTAGCGGCACCGGGGAGCTGTTTTTT. V and J are TRBV7-9 and TRBJ2-2; 8 bases fit TRBD2. The CDR3 spans 14 residues. V lost 5 bases to trimming and J lost 4 bases; unmatched junction nucleotides: 3. Germline V CDR1 and CDR2: SEHNR, FQNEAQ (reference sequence).

The V gene is TRBV5-1, the J gene TRBJ2-5; 11 positions match TRBD2. Germline loops: CDR1 SGHRS, CDR2 YFSETQ. The CDR3 totals 16 residues. V was clipped by 4 bases and J by 0 bases; unmatched bases: 5. DNA of the CDR3: TGCGCCAGCAGCGGTGGGACTAGCGGTTACCAAGAGACCCAGTACTTC. Translation: CASSGGTSGYQETQYF.

This clone was found a few times. The chain joins TRBV6-1 to TRBJ2-3; D not certain. The V end lost 5 bases, the J end lost 4 bases, and 13 bases lay between the germline ends. This CDR3 contains 14 residues. Germline V gene sequence: CDR1 MNHNS, CDR2 SASEGT. The CDR3 DNA is TGTGCCAGCAGTTTTATCCAAGTCGCAGATACGCAGTATTTT. It translates to CASSFIQVADTQYF.

This clone showed up just once. The chain carries TRBV15 and TRBJ1-1, with D unresolved. Germline V gene sequence: CDR1 LNHNV, CDR2 YYDKDF (reference sequence). The CDR3 has 15 residues. V lost 1 base to trimming and J lost 0 bases, with 9 bases between them. The CDR3 is CATSRVTVMNTEAFF. CDR3 bases: TGTGCCACCAGCAGAGTAACAGTCATGAACACTGAAGCTTTCTTT.

The gene calls are TRBV5-1 and TRBJ2-3; D is unclear. The CDR3 consists of 12 residues. The V end lost 6 bases, the J end lost 3 bases, and 8 bases lay between the germline ends. Per the germline V gene, CDR1 is SGHRS and CDR2 is YFSETQ. The CDR3 sequence is CASNSGTDTQYF. The CDR3 region has the DNA TGCGCCAGCAACTCGGGTACAGATACGCAGTATTTT.

The chain couples TRBV2 to TRBJ2-3; D is possibly TRBD1 or TRBD2 (9 bases each). Deletions cut 8 bases from V and 4 bases from J, with 28 bases between. This CDR3 contains 18 residues. Looked up from germline, CDR1 is SNHLY and CDR2 is FYNNEI. The CDR3 nucleotides are TGTGCCAGCCTCGGACAGGGGACAAGCGGGAGGCCTTCAGATACGCAGTATTTT. Protein: CASLGQGTSGRPSDTQYF. The whole variable domain, remainder taken from reference TRBV2 and TRBJ2-3, is EPEVTQTPSHQVTQMGQEVILRCVPISNHLYFYWYRQILGQKVEFLVSFYNNEISEKSEIFDDQFSVERPDGSNFTLKIRSTKLEDSAMYFCASLGQGTSGRPSDTQYFGPGTRLTVL.

The chain has TRBV27 and TRBJ2-3, with D possibly TRBD1 on 5 matching bases. This CDR3 is built from 15 residues. CDR1 and CDR2 from the germline V gene are MNHEY and SMNVEV (reference sequence). Trimming removed 8 bases from V and 2 bases from J, with 17 bases in between. In nucleotides, the CDR3 is TGTGCCAGCGGAAGGACACAGGCGTACACAGATACGCAGTATTTT. It codes for CASGRTQAYTDTQYF.

This clone has a handful of counts. CDR3 nucleotides: TGTGCCAGCAGCGTAGCGTGGGAGGCGTACAATGAGCAGTTCTTC. It yields the protein CASSVAWEAYNEQFF. The V call is TRBV9, the J call TRBJ2-1; possible D gene TRBD2, 6 bases. The CDR3 is 15 amino acids. The V gene's germline CDR1 is SGDLS and CDR2 YYNGEE. The V end lost 0 bases, the J end lost 4 bases, and 11 bases lay between the germline ends.

The chain employs TRBV5-4 and TRBJ2-3; the D call may be TRBD1 or TRBD2 (5 bases each). CDR3 length: 14 residues. Trimming stripped 0 bases from V and 9 bases from J, with 14 bases between. Germline loops: CDR1 SGHNT, CDR2 YYREEE (reference sequence). The CDR3 bases are TGTGCCAGCAGCTTGGCCGCCGATGGGACGACGCAGTATTTT. Translated, it gives CASSLAADGTTQYF.

The chain recombines TRBV7-3 with TRBJ1-5, with no clear D. Trimming stripped 2 bases from V and 4 bases from J, with 9 bases between. Germline CDR1 is SGHTA and CDR2 is FQGTGA. The CDR3 loop spans 14 amino acids. The CDR3 here is CASSLQSRNQPQHF. CDR3 DNA sequence: TGTGCCAGCAGCTTACAGAGTCGGAATCAGCCCCAGCATTTT.